These T cell receptor beta chains were read from a single sample in a study of blood T cells in healthy people across ages. TCRdb reanalysed the 5' RACE reads using MiXCR and keeps one entry per CDR3 protein. The sample includes about 800,000 distinct CDR3 sequences, about half of them seen just once. Specimen: blood. The receptors stem from a man older than 75 in good health. CDR3s include the opening cysteine and the closing phenylalanine or tryptophan. Each record gives: CDR3 protein, CDR3 DNA, clone size, V gene, D gene, J gene. A D gene is named only where the DNA matches it firmly. A row's size may be missing; if present it is once, few, many or a size class.

CDR3aa: CSAHRGADTEAFF; CDR3nt: TGCAGCGCACATCGGGGGGCGGACACTGAAGCTTTCTTT; abundance: NA; v_gene: TRBV29-1; d_gene: NA; j_gene: TRBJ1-1
CDR3aa: CASSQDPAGSKNEKLFF; CDR3nt: TGCGCCAGCAGCCAAGATCCTGCTGGCAGCAAAAATGAAAAACTGTTTTTT; abundance: NA; v_gene: TRBV4-3; d_gene: NA; j_gene: TRBJ1-4
CDR3aa: CSAPSGYSYNEQFF; CDR3nt: TGCAGTGCTCCAAGCGGATACTCCTACAATGAGCAGTTCTTC; abundance: NA; v_gene: TRBV20-1; d_gene: NA; j_gene: TRBJ2-1
CDR3aa: CSATKRGPVQETQYF; CDR3nt: TGCAGTGCTACCAAAAGAGGGCCAGTTCAAGAGACCCAGTACTTC; abundance: many; v_gene: TRBV20-1; d_gene: NA; j_gene: TRBJ2-5
CDR3aa: CASSRSGGMNEQYF; CDR3nt: TGTGCCAGCAGTAGGTCGGGAGGGATGAACGAGCAGTACTTC; abundance: NA; v_gene: TRBV6-5; d_gene: TRBD2; j_gene: TRBJ2-7
CDR3aa: CASARSGVLNEKLFF; CDR3nt: TGTGCCAGCGCACGCTCGGGGGTGCTCAATGAAAAACTGTTTTTT; abundance: NA; v_gene: TRBV27; d_gene: NA; j_gene: TRBJ1-4
CDR3aa: CASSTGLAGSYEQYF; CDR3nt: TGTGCCAGCAGTACGGGACTAGCGGGGTCCTACGAGCAGTACTTC; abundance: few; v_gene: TRBV12-3/TRBV12-4; d_gene: TRBD2; j_gene: TRBJ2-7
CDR3aa: CASSPSAGTATYEQYF; CDR3nt: TGCGCCAGCAGCCCCTCAGCCGGGACAGCAACCTACGAGCAGTACTTC; abundance: few; v_gene: TRBV5-1; d_gene: TRBD1; j_gene: TRBJ2-7
CDR3aa: CASSFTGGAGTEAFF; CDR3nt: TGTGCCAGCAGCTTTACAGGGGGCGCTGGCACTGAAGCTTTCTTT; abundance: NA; v_gene: TRBV7-2; d_gene: TRBD1; j_gene: TRBJ1-1
CDR3aa: CASSVGQDRTEQFF; CDR3nt: TGTGCCAGCAGCGTCGGACAGGACCGTACTGAGCAGTTCTTC; abundance: NA; v_gene: TRBV9; d_gene: TRBD1; j_gene: TRBJ2-1
CDR3aa: CASSPLGVTRGETQYF; CDR3nt: TGTGCCAGCAGCCCCCTGGGTGTTACTCGGGGGGAGACCCAGTACTTC; abundance: NA; v_gene: TRBV4-2; d_gene: NA; j_gene: TRBJ2-5
CDR3aa: CSVNGRFAGEVGETQYF; CDR3nt: TGCAGCGTCAACGGCCGTTTCGCGGGAGAAGTGGGGGAGACCCAGTACTTC; abundance: few; v_gene: TRBV29-1; d_gene: TRBD2; j_gene: TRBJ2-5